These 18 T cell receptor beta chains share one sample of origin, sequenced in a study of T cells after yellow fever vaccination. TCRdb processed the 5' RACE reads anew with MiXCR; each CDR3 protein has one entry. Of under 95,000 distinct CDR3 sequences listed, about 7.3% are singletons. The material was CD8+ T cells sorted from PBMCs, obtained 10 days after the first yellow fever vaccination. These receptors all come from a young man who received the YFV17D yellow fever vaccine.

This clonotype was detected a few times. The J gene is TRBJ1-2, the V gene TRBV7-6; the D is unclear. Germline V gives CDR1 SGHVS, CDR2 FNYEAQ. Between the trimmed V and J ends, which lost 3 bases and 4 bases, there was a span of 9 bases. CDR3 length: 13 amino acids. The CDR3 DNA is TGTGCCAGCAGCTTTCCACGGGGCTATGGCTACACCTTC. Protein: CASSFPRGYGYTF.

This clonotype was seen at least ten times. The CDR3 region has the DNA TGTGCCAGCAGCTTTATCCAGGGGGGAGAGACCCAGTACTTC. Its translation is CASSFIQGGETQYF. The chain recombines TRBV7-9 with TRBJ2-5; TRBD1 is a possible D gene (7 bases). The length of the CDR3 is 14 residues. Germline-derived CDR1 and CDR2 are SEHNR and FQNEAQ (reference sequence). V lost 3 bases and J 4 bases, leaving 12 bases between the germline ends.

This clonotype showed up just a few times. The chain combines TRBV5-1 with TRBJ2-1, with a weak D call TRBD1 (6 bases). The CDR3 runs 16 residues. Trimming stripped 3 bases from V and 4 bases from J, with 17 bases between. CDR1 SGHRS and CDR2 YFSETQ come from the germline V gene. CDR3 nucleotide sequence: TGCGCCAGCAGCTGGGGGCTGGACTCGCCATACAATGAGCAGTTCTTC. It yields the protein CASSWGLDSPYNEQFF.

The chain is built from TRBV5-1 and TRBJ2-7; TRBD1 agrees at 11 bases. Germline V CDR1 and CDR2: SGHRS, YFSETQ. V gave up 3 bases and J gave up 5 bases; unmatched junction bases: 10. This CDR3 contains 16 residues. The chain's CDR3 is CASSYLPGGQGDEQYF. The CDR3, as DNA: TGCGCCAGCAGCTACCTCCCTGGGGGACAGGGGGACGAGCAGTACTTC.

The J gene is TRBJ1-6, the V gene TRBV7-9; D ambiguous. This CDR3 is 12 amino acids long. Germline lookup yields CDR1 SEHNR and CDR2 FQNEAQ (reference sequence). Trimming took off 0 bases at V and 9 bases at J, with 3 bases between the two ends. The chain's CDR3 is CASSLAGSPLHF. CDR3 nucleotides: TGTGCCAGCAGCTTAGCTGGTTCACCCCTCCACTTT. The full variable domain, completed using reference TRBV7-9 and TRBJ1-6, is DTGVSQNPRHKITKRGQNVTFRCDPISEHNRLYWYRQTLGQGPEFLTYFQNEAQLEKSRLLSDRFSAERPKGSFSTLEIQRTEQGDSAMYLCASSLAGSPLHFGNGTRLTVT.

This clonotype was detected many times. The chain joins TRBV20-1 to TRBJ2-3; D remains ambiguous. This CDR3 has 13 residues. The germline gives CDR1 DFQATT, CDR2 SNEGSKA (reference sequence). With 3 bases removed from V and 2 bases from J, the gap between germline ends came to 9 bases. In nucleotides, the CDR3 is TGCAGTGCTAGGGAAAGGAACACAGATACGCAGTATTTT. This sequence encodes CSARERNTDTQYF.

This sequence joins TRBV3-1 and TRBJ2-3, with a tentative D call TRBD1 (6 bases). The V gene lost 0 bases and the J gene lost 1 base, with 11 bases spanning the gap. Looked up from germline, CDR1 is LGHDT and CDR2 is YNNKEL (reference sequence). The CDR3 length is 16 residues. For the CDR3, the DNA is TGTGCCAGCAGCCAAGATCTGGGGGCCGGCACAGATACGCAGTATTTT. Translating gives CASSQDLGAGTDTQYF.

This clonotype was observed a few times. J is TRBJ2-1 and V is TRBV4-3; D ambiguous. This CDR3 is built from 13 residues. Germline V CDR1 and CDR2: LGHNA, YSLEER. The V end was cut by 0 bases, the J end by 8 bases, with 8 bases between. CDR3 sequence (DNA): TGCGCCAGCAGCCAAGATTGGGGATATGAGCAGTTCTTC. The encoded protein is CASSQDWGYEQFF.

This clonotype was seen a few times. The chain is built from TRBV11-2 and TRBJ2-3; D perhaps matches TRBD1 (6 bases). This CDR3 has 15 amino acids. Trimming cost V 5 bases and J 2 bases, with 14 bases left between them. The germline V gene has CDR1 SGHAT and CDR2 FQNNGV. The CDR3 DNA follows: TGTGCCAGCAGCCCTCAGGGGTGGTCCACAGATACGCAGTATTTT. Encoded protein: CASSPQGWSTDTQYF.

The rearrangement uses TRBV9 and TRBJ2-1; D possibly uses TRBD1 or TRBD2 (5 bases each). Per the germline V gene, CDR1 is SGDLS and CDR2 is YYNGEE. The CDR3 totals 15 residues. With 1 base removed from V and 1 base from J, the gap between germline ends came to 9 bases. This CDR3 reads CASSVRGGSYNEQFF. CDR3 bases: TGTGCCAGCAGCGTACGTGGGGGATCCTACAATGAGCAGTTCTTC.

The table lists this clonotype with many counts. The CDR3 loop reads CSASTTGGETQYF. The CDR3 coding sequence is TGCAGTGCTTCCACGACTGGGGGGGAGACCCAGTACTTC. This sequence joins TRBV20-1 and TRBJ2-5, with D tentatively TRBD2 (6 bases). Germline lookup yields CDR1 DFQATT and CDR2 SNEGSKA (reference sequence). V gave up 5 bases and J gave up 5 bases, with 15 bases separating them. The CDR3 contains 13 residues.

In its sample, this clonotype was seen many times. The rearrangement joins TRBV7-2 to TRBJ2-7, with a possible D match to TRBD2 (6 bases). This CDR3 comprises 14 residues. V dropped 0 bases and J dropped 3 bases, with 9 bases sitting between them. Germline loops: CDR1 SGHTA, CDR2 FQGNSA. This chain's CDR3 is CASSLAGGGYEQYV. The CDR3 bases are TGTGCCAGCAGCTTAGCGGGAGGTGGCTACGAGCAGTACGTC.

This clonotype came up many times. The chain couples TRBV4-3 to TRBJ2-5; D remains unclear. The CDR3 loop spans 14 amino acids. V gave up 0 bases and J gave up 5 bases, with 10 bases separating them. Germline V gene sequence: CDR1 LGHNA, CDR2 YSLEER. CDR3 bases: TGCGCCAGCAGCCAAGAAGACCGCCTTGAGACCCAGTACTTC. Translated, it gives CASSQEDRLETQYF.

This clonotype was picked up many times. V usage is TRBV27 and J usage is TRBJ1-3; TRBD1 is a possible D gene (6 bases). The germline V gene encodes CDR1 MNHEY and CDR2 SMNVEV (reference sequence). V lost 5 bases and J 4 bases, leaving 9 bases between the germline ends. This CDR3 comprises 13 residues. CDR3 loop: CASSTGFGNTIYF. The CDR3 coding sequence is TGTGCCAGCAGTACAGGGTTCGGAAACACCATATATTTT.

This clonotype came up many times. This chain joins TRBV7-9 and TRBJ1-2; 7 nucleotides align to TRBD1. The CDR3 covers 16 residues. The germline V gene has CDR1 SEHNR and CDR2 FQNEAQ (reference sequence). V lost 1 base and J lost 4; bases outside the gene matches: 9. This CDR3 is CASSLVLQGSSYGYTF. DNA of the CDR3: TGTGCCAGCAGCTTAGTCTTACAGGGGTCTAGCTATGGCTACACCTTC.

This clonotype showed up many times. In DNA form, the CDR3 reads TGTGCCAGCAGTTTATTGCCTTTGGGGGATACGCAGTATTTT. It specifies CASSLLPLGDTQYF. This chain uses TRBV28 with TRBJ2-3; D remains ambiguous. Germline loops: CDR1 MDHEN, CDR2 SYDVKM. Deletions cut 1 base from V and 6 bases from J, with 11 bases between. The CDR3 length is 14 residues.

This clonotype was counted ten times or more. The V and J genes are TRBV7-9 and TRBJ1-1, with unresolved D. The CDR3 spans 12 residues. V dropped 5 bases and J dropped 8 bases, with 12 bases sitting between them. Germline-derived CDR1 and CDR2 are SEHNR and FQNEAQ (reference sequence). CDR3 DNA: TGTGCCAGCAGCACAAGACCCAGGGAAGCTTTCTTT. This codes for CASSTRPREAFF.

This clonotype has at least ten counts. The CDR3 loop is CASRWTDSSYEQYF. CDR3 bases: TGCGCCAGCAGGTGGACCGACAGCTCCTACGAGCAGTACTTC. This rearrangement joins TRBV5-1 to TRBJ2-7; D possibly corresponds to TRBD1 (5 bases). V lost 5 bases to trimming and J lost 0 bases, with 12 bases between them. The germline V gene has CDR1 SGHRS and CDR2 YFSETQ. This CDR3 has 14 residues.